The next 23 T cell receptor beta chains were all read from a single sample in a study of T cell responses to AZD1222 COVID-19 vaccine. Assay: immunoSEQ multiplex PCR; the TCRdb copy retains only in-frame clones and omits some. The data show 100,000 to 120,000 clones, approximately 89% seen once. Here the sequenced sample was peripheral blood, taken on day 0 of MenACWY control vaccination. These receptors were obtained from an adult in good health.

This rearrangement joins TRBV28 to TRBJ2-7, with TRBD2 identical over 7 bases. V gave up 3 bases and J gave up 4 bases; unmatched junction bases: 9. This CDR3 has 15 amino acids. CDR1 is MDHEN and CDR2 is SYDVKM in the germline V gene. This chain's CDR3 is CASSFSGGGPYEQYF. The DNA of the CDR3 is TGTGCCAGCAGTTTTTCTGGCGGGGGTCCGTACGAGCAGTACTTC.

This chain links TRBV2 with TRBJ1-3, with D perhaps matching TRBD1 (5 bases). The germline gives CDR1 SNHLY, CDR2 FYNNEI. This CDR3 is 14 amino acids long. V was pared by 6 bases and J by 0 bases, with 9 bases between. As DNA, the CDR3 is TGTGCCAGCAGGCAGGGAAACTCTGGAAACACCATATATTTT. Translating gives CASRQGNSGNTIYF.

A single count supports this clone. The rearrangement uses TRBV4-3 and TRBJ1-4; D not certain. CDR1 and CDR2 (germline): LGHNA, YSLEER. The CDR3 spans 16 residues. V was trimmed by 1 base and J by 0 bases, leaving 9 bases between them. The DNA for the CDR3 is TGCGCCAGCAGCCAAGTTCTTGGGTCAACTAATGAAAAACTGTTTTTT. This sequence encodes CASSQVLGSTNEKLFF.

A single count supports this clone. The chain is built from TRBV9 and TRBJ2-4, with TRBD2 matching over 11 bases. Germline CDR1 reads SGDLS; CDR2 reads YYNGEE. Trimming cost V 4 bases and J 0 bases; bases outside gene matches: 3. The CDR3 totals 16 residues. CDR3 loop: CASSSSGGIAKNIQYF. CDR3 DNA sequence: TGTGCCAGCAGCTCTAGCGGGGGGATAGCCAAAAACATTCAGTACTTC.

This clone was observed a handful of times. The V call is TRBV27, the J call TRBJ2-3, with 9 bases aligning to TRBD1. Germline assignment: CDR1 MNHEY and CDR2 SMNVEV (reference sequence). V trimming: 5 bases; J trimming: 3 bases; junction bases outside the gene matches: 3. CDR3 size: 14 residues. The CDR3 protein is CASSRDRVTDTQYF. The CDR3 nucleotides read TGTGCCAGCAGTCGGGACAGGGTTACAGATACGCAGTATTTT.

This chain joins TRBV4-1 and TRBJ2-2; 9 bases match TRBD1. Germline CDR1 reads MGHRA; CDR2 reads YSYEKL. Losses at the gene ends were 1 base for V and 3 bases for J; bases not matched to a gene: 6. This CDR3 spans 17 amino acids. The CDR3 here is CASSQGPGQGYTGELFF. Here the CDR3 DNA reads TGCGCCAGCAGCCAAGGCCCGGGACAGGGTTACACCGGGGAGCTGTTTTTT.

The chain couples TRBV3-1 (or the pseudogene TRBV3-2) to TRBJ1-4; tentatively, D is TRBD1 (6 bases). Germline values: CDR1 LGHDT, CDR2 YNNKEL (reference sequence). This CDR3 comprises 17 residues. The germline V and J ends were trimmed by 1 base and 3 bases, with 15 bases remaining between them. The CDR3 is CASSQGGLQGPNEKLFF. CDR3 nucleotide sequence: TGTGCCAGCAGCCAAGGGGGGTTGCAGGGGCCTAATGAAAAACTGTTTTTT.

This chain joins TRBV11-2 and TRBJ2-2; weak D call: TRBD2 (6 bases). Deletions cut 11 bases from V and 1 base from J, with 11 bases between. The CDR3 contains 13 residues. Looked up from germline, CDR1 is SGHAT and CDR2 is FQNNGV. For the CDR3, the DNA is TGTGCCGGCGGGACCCAGAACACCGGGGAGCTGTTTTTT. It codes for CAGGTQNTGELFF.

V and J are TRBV7-3 and TRBJ2-1; the D is unclear. Trimming shortened V by 5 bases and J by 6 bases, and 14 bases separated the two germline ends. CDR1 and CDR2 from the germline V gene are SGHTA and FQGTGA. The CDR3 runs 14 residues. The CDR3 region is CASSPARVGNEQFF. CDR3 in DNA: TGTGCCAGCAGCCCCGCCCGGGTTGGCAATGAGCAGTTCTTC. Full variable domain (outside the CDR3, taken from reference TRBV7-3 and TRBJ2-1): GAGVSQTPSNKVTEKGKYVELRCDPISGHTALYWYRQSLGQGPEFLIYFQGTGAADDSGLPNDRFFAVRPEGSVSTLKIQRTERGDSAVYLCASSPARVGNEQFFGPGTRLTVL.

The chain combines TRBV11-2 with TRBJ2-7; 9 bases fit TRBD2. Germline loops: CDR1 SGHAT, CDR2 FQNNGV. This CDR3 contains 14 residues. J lost 6 bases, V lost 4 bases, and 7 bases had no gene match. The CDR3 region is CASSSAGGPLEQYF. CDR3 coding DNA: TGTGCCAGCAGCTCCGCGGGGGGGCCCCTCGAGCAGTACTTC.

V gene TRBV4-2 combines with J gene TRBJ2-7; tentative D call: TRBD2 (6 bases). CDR1 is LGHNA and CDR2 is YNFKEQ in the germline V gene. The CDR3 is 15 amino acids. V shed 4 bases and J shed 2 bases, with 15 bases lying between them. This CDR3 is CASSLRGGSTYEQYF. Written as DNA, the CDR3 is TGTGCCAGCAGCCTAAGAGGAGGGAGCACCTACGAGCAGTACTTC.

This clone turned up a few times. The rearrangement links TRBV27 to TRBJ2-1; weak D call: TRBD2 (7 bases). V was cut by 4 bases and J by 1 base, with 14 bases left in between. Germline V gene data show CDR1 as MNHEY and CDR2 as SMNVEV (reference sequence). The CDR3 runs 16 residues. This CDR3 is CASSSYREGSYNEQFF. CDR3 coding DNA: TGTGCCAGCAGTTCCTACAGGGAGGGGTCCTACAATGAGCAGTTCTTC.

The chain is built from TRBV19 and TRBJ1-4; D not resolved. The CDR3 is 14 residues long. Germline V CDR1 and CDR2: LNHDA, SQIVND (reference sequence). Trimming pared 5 bases from V and 5 bases from J, leaving 12 bases between. Here the CDR3 DNA reads TGTGCCAGTAGTGTCCGGGGTTCCAATGAAAAACTGTTTTTT. Translating it yields CASSVRGSNEKLFF. The full variable domain, completed using reference TRBV19 and TRBJ1-4, is DGGITQSPKYLFRKEGQNVTLSCEQNLNHDAMYWYRQDPGQGLRLIYYSQIVNDFQKGDIAEGYSVSREKKESFPLTVTSAQKNPTAFYLCASSVRGSNEKLFFGSGTQLSVL.

The rearrangement links TRBV28 to TRBJ2-1, with D possibly TRBD2 on 6 matching bases. The CDR3 has 16 residues. The germline gives CDR1 MDHEN, CDR2 SYDVKM. V lost 6 bases and J 6 bases, leaving 21 bases between the germline ends. The CDR3 spells CASRPRTGVLGNEQFF. The CDR3 DNA follows: TGTGCCAGCAGACCACGGACGGGAGTTCTAGGCAATGAGCAGTTCTTC.

The chain recombines TRBV27 with TRBJ2-1, with unresolved D. Trimming removed 3 bases from V and 9 bases from J, with 9 bases in between. There are 12 residues in the CDR3. Germline V gene data show CDR1 as MNHEY and CDR2 as SMNVEV (reference sequence). The chain's CDR3 is CASSFPGGEQFF. CDR3 DNA sequence: TGTGCCAGCAGTTTTCCCGGCGGTGAGCAGTTCTTC.

The genes are TRBV2 and TRBJ1-3; TRBD1 matches 9 bases. The germline V gene has CDR1 SNHLY and CDR2 FYNNEI. The CDR3 consists of 16 residues. The ends lost 2 bases at V and 4 bases at J; junction bases unmatched: 6. CDR3 protein: CASSEYTGGSGNTIYF. The CDR3 DNA reads TGTGCCAGCAGTGAATACACAGGGGGCTCGGGAAACACCATATATTTT.

The V gene is TRBV9, the J gene TRBJ2-7; tentative D call: TRBD2 (5 bases). V was clipped by 0 bases and J by 0 bases, with 7 bases between them. CDR3 length: 14 residues. Germline V lookup: CDR1 SGDLS, CDR2 YYNGEE. DNA for the CDR3: TGTGCCAGCAGCGTAGGTGGGAGCTCCTACGAGCAGTACTTC. This sequence encodes CASSVGGSSYEQYF.

The gene calls are TRBV2 and TRBJ1-1; 9 bases agree with TRBD1. This CDR3 contains 14 residues. The ends lost 5 bases at V and 6 bases at J; junction bases unmatched: 7. Per the germline V gene, CDR1 is SNHLY and CDR2 is FYNNEI. CDR3 nucleotides: TGTGCCAGCAGTACTACAGGGGGCGGCCCTGAAGCTTTCTTT. This gives the protein CASSTTGGGPEAFF.

This chain connects TRBV19 to TRBJ2-3, with a tentative D call TRBD2 (7 bases). Trimming left V 5 bases short and J 6 bases short, with 15 bases between. The CDR3 totals 14 residues. Per germline, CDR1 LNHDA and CDR2 SQIVND (reference sequence). The CDR3 nucleotides are TGTGCCAGTAGTCCCCGGGGGGCAGGGGATACGCAGTATTTT. It specifies CASSPRGAGDTQYF. The variable domain in full, with the rest retrieved from reference TRBV19 and TRBJ2-3, is DGGITQSPKYLFRKEGQNVTLSCEQNLNHDAMYWYRQDPGQGLRLIYYSQIVNDFQKGDIAEGYSVSREKKESFPLTVTSAQKNPTAFYLCASSPRGAGDTQYFGPGTRLTVL.

This clone is a singleton in its sample. The V and J genes are TRBV4-1 and TRBJ1-1; 8 bases map to TRBD1. J lost 1 base, V lost 4 bases, and 5 bases had no gene match. Germline V CDR1 and CDR2: MGHRA, YSYEKL. The CDR3 is 15 amino acids. The CDR3 coding sequence is TGCGCCAGCAGCCGTGCCGGGACAGGGAACACTGAAGCTTTCTTT. This codes for CASSRAGTGNTEAFF.

The rearrangement links TRBV7-8 to TRBJ1-5; tentatively, D is TRBD1 (5 bases). This CDR3 has 16 amino acids. V shed 1 base and J shed 7 bases, with 17 bases lying between them. Germline V lookup: CDR1 SGHVS, CDR2 FQNEAQ. The CDR3 here is CASSLVPDTRGQPQHF. For the CDR3, the DNA is TGTGCCAGCAGCTTAGTCCCGGACACCCGGGGCCAGCCCCAGCATTTT.

The chain is built from TRBV30 and TRBJ2-1; 9 nucleotides agree with TRBD2. The CDR3 spans 16 residues. The V gene's germline CDR1 is GTSNPN and CDR2 SVGIG (reference sequence). Trimming at V came to 1 base and at J to 10 bases, leaving 14 bases not matched to a gene. The chain's CDR3 is CAWSGKRERGAEEQFF. CDR3 in DNA: TGTGCCTGGAGTGGAAAAAGAGAGCGGGGGGCTGAGGAGCAGTTCTTC.

The chain links TRBV7-8 to TRBJ1-2, with a tentative D call TRBD1 (6 bases). V shed 1 base and J shed 3 bases, with 12 bases lying between them. Germline CDR1 SGHVS, CDR2 FQNEAQ. The CDR3 consists of 15 residues. The CDR3 region has the DNA TGTGCCAGCAGCTTAGTTTCAGGGACATACTATGGCTACACCTTC. Translation gives CASSLVSGTYYGYTF.